This T cell receptor (beta chain) came from a study of shared clonotypes between healthy human individuals (TCRdb year 2020). About the study as a whole: The cohort included three men and a couple of women between 18 and 49 years of age. Each donor's leukapheresis produced roughly between roughly 0.85 and 9.5 billion PBMCs. Libraries were prepared and TCR repertoires were sequenced by different laboratories using diverse techniques, in order to increase sequencing depth and limit assay-specific biases. For each donor, three plates each were used for CD4 naive and CD4 memory, two plates were used for CD8 naive, and one plate was used for CD8 memory. The study deeply sequenced blood TCR repertoires of several healthy adults to estimate repertoire size and the extent of clonotype sharing between individuals.

What the work shows at the level of the full study, not this receptor alone: Sharing across a handful of donors was observed for roughly 5.4% of naive CD4, under 4% of naive CD8, about 2.5% of memory CD4, and over 0.3% of memory CD8 clonotypes. Sampling was limited to blood, and TCR repertoires in tissue likely differ from TCR repertoires in blood. Naive subsets generally had larger estimated clonotype richness than memory subsets did. Because the study included a small number of donors, the genetic and exposure-history diversity represented was limited. Pairwise subsampling indicated that sequencing depth was expected to affect the degree of clonotype sharing among donors. Incomplete sequencing was indicated by rarefaction of sorted-subset datasets, despite the large sequencing depth. Clonotypes shared by all four sorted-subset donors showed higher generation probabilities than non-shared clonotypes.

Details on this clone: Its cognate antigen has yet to be identified. Base quality data are lacking; no much larger clone is found one base away.

The donors were healthy, HIV-negative adults with no recently reported acute infections or vaccinations. Every donor was a Caucasian adult living in Nashville, Tennessee, USA. CD4+ T cells were enriched by magnetic negative selection, after which naive cells were positively selected on CD45RA and the negative fraction was taken as the memory subset. Blood was collected by leukapheresis, and PBMCs were isolated by Ficoll-Histopaque density gradient centrifugation and then cryopreserved in liquid nitrogen vapor phase. Analytical flow cytometry was used to check the purity and quantity of every magnetically sorted T cell population. Each sorted fraction had its genomic DNA isolated and then quantified by UV absorbance on a Nanodrop 2000c. TCR CDR3 regions were amplified from genomic DNA by multiplex PCR using the deep immunoSEQ assay. Extracted genomic DNA from each cell subset was distributed evenly across all wells of several immunoSEQ 96-well plates, and each plate was treated as a replicate. Each replicate PCR for sorted subsets received 200 ng genomic DNA, equal to roughly 30,000 T cell genomes. Purified libraries were measured with a Qubit 3.0 fluorometer, size-checked on a Bioanalyzer 2100, and measured again with the KAPA Library Quantification kit. Every immunoSEQ 96-well plate was sequenced on a dedicated single-read 150-cycle Illumina NextSeq 550 flow cell. In the source study's methods: Because only junctional sequences without quality scores were contained in the immunoSEQ output, filtering matching that applied to full-length reads could not be performed. Sequences were annotated with PyIR, a Python wrapper for IgBLAST v1.9, and V/J genes and CDR3 were assigned using IMGT germline references. Any read was removed if the V/J assignment was weak (E-value above 1e-6), the CDR3 was missing, or the read contained stop codons, out-of-frame junctions, or ambiguous translated residues. V3J clonotypes were defined as sequences sharing the same inferred V gene, J gene, and CDR3 amino acid sequence. To compute the percentage overlap between repertoires, the number of shared unique clonotypes was divided by the size of the smaller repertoire. Repertoire richness was assessed with RTK rarefaction, the Chao1 estimator, and Recon v2.1 estimates of unobserved clonotypes. OLGA was used to compute generation probabilities for all TCRbeta clonotypes that the gDNA method yielded from several donors. What TCRdb holds here is the immuneACCESS table cut down to in-frame rearrangements. Part of the clones is not present; checked against another copy, under half of the missing clones reflect an unresolved V gene, and the others are unexplained. D and trimming come from the DNA, and the V and J calls and clone size come from that table. The sample yields about 2.5 million clones; roughly 90% were counted once. The ten biggest clones cover approximately 0.4% of the sample.

The CDR3 starts with the cysteine, ends with the phenylalanine, and has 17 residues. Only the CDR3 portion is preserved as DNA: 51 bases, with reading frame beginning at the first base. At the junction V is shortened by 0 bases and J by 2 bases, with 16 bases in between. The germline V gene (reference sequence) gives CDR1 as SGHNT and CDR2 as YYREEE. The receptor was isolated from a man younger than 35 in good health. Some clones in this sample may be carry-over from other donors' samples. The sequenced material came from naive CD4+ T cells from PBMCs. The sample's cell subset or site label, decoded: CD45RA+ positively selected. In this chain, TRBV5-4 is recombined with TRBJ2-3, with the D gene not clear enough to name. The encoded CDR3 is CASSLGAIQRNTDTQYF. The nucleotide sequence reads as follows: TGTGCCAGCAGCTTGGGGGCCATCCAACGGAACACAGATACGCAGTATTTT.